These T cell receptor beta chains were read from a single sample in a study of human T cells and chemical hapten exposure. TCRdb called the RACE reads again in MiXCR, with one record for every CDR3 protein. The profile covers approximately 90,000 distinct CDR3 sequences, with 8% to 13% appearing a single time and roughly 2% taken by the ten largest. The specimen was whole blood, collected in connection with sensitization to the hapten diphenylcyclopropenone (DPC). The receptors stem from a man between 35 and 55 years old with alopecia areata. Some clones in this sample may be carry-over from other donors' samples. Both conserved end residues are part of each CDR3. D genes are given only for firm matches. Where a row states a size, it is once, few, many or the class of an expanded clone; other rows omit it.

d_call j_call clone_size v_call cdr3_aa cdr3_nt
TRBD1 TRBJ2-3 . TRBV10-3 CAISDAGQATDTQYF TGTGCCATCAGTGATGCCGGACAGGCCACAGATACGCAGTATTTT
. TRBJ1-4 . TRBV24-1 CATSAPGRDEKLFF TGTGCCACCAGTGCCCCAGGCAGGGATGAAAAACTGTTTTTT
. TRBJ2-5 . TRBV20-1 CATPQVVGETQYF TGCGCGACCCCCCAAGTAGTCGGAGAGACCCAGTACTTC
. TRBJ2-5 . TRBV5-1 CASSLDRVGETQYF TGCGCCAGCAGCTTGGACAGGGTAGGGGAGACCCAGTACTTC
. TRBJ1-5 few TRBV24-1 CATSDFSGNQPQHF TGTGCCACCAGTGATTTCTCAGGGAATCAGCCCCAGCATTTT
. TRBJ2-3 few TRBV11-2 CASSFSGGADTQYF TGTGCCAGCAGCTTTAGCGGAGGGGCAGATACGCAGTATTTT
. TRBJ2-5 . TRBV7-2 CASSPPRRMETQYF TGTGCCAGCAGCCCCCCCCGGAGGATGGAGACCCAGTACTTC
TRBD2 TRBJ2-1 . TRBV7-2 CASSPLGLADNEQFF TGTGCCAGCAGCCCGTTGGGACTAGCGGACAATGAGCAGTTCTTC
TRBD1 TRBJ2-7 many TRBV20-1 CSARQGQGNYEQYF TGCAGTGCTAGACAGGGACAGGGTAATTACGAGCAGTACTTC
. TRBJ2-7 . TRBV28 CASSSLTASPPGEQYF TGTGCCAGCAGTTCACTGACAGCTTCCCCTCCCGGGGAGCAGTACTTC
. TRBJ1-1 many TRBV28 CASSGGRGTEAFF TGTGCCAGCAGTGGGGGCAGGGGCACTGAAGCTTTCTTT
. TRBJ2-3 few TRBV4-3 CASSQENAVGTDTQYF TGCGCCAGCAGCCAAGAGAACGCGGTGGGAACAGATACGCAGTATTTT
. TRBJ1-3 . TRBV29-1 CSVVVTSGNTIYF TGCAGCGTTGTTGTGACCTCTGGAAACACCATATATTTT
. TRBJ1-5 . TRBV6-2/TRBV6-3 CASTRGTINQPQHF TGTGCCAGTACCCGGGGCACTATTAATCAGCCCCAGCATTTT
TRBD1 TRBJ2-5 few TRBV29-1 CSVEEIGTAQETQYF TGCAGCGTTGAAGAAATAGGGACAGCCCAAGAGACCCAGTACTTC
TRBD2 TRBJ2-3 few TRBV20-1 CSGTSGTRGDTQYF TGCAGTGGGACTAGCGGGACCCGCGGAGATACGCAGTATTTT
. TRBJ2-3 few TRBV5-1 CASSAGSWTDTQYF TGCGCCAGCAGCGCCGGGAGTTGGACAGATACGCAGTATTTT
TRBD2 TRBJ2-5 . TRBV20-1 CSARRLAGEGTQYF TGCAGTGCTAGAAGACTAGCGGGAGAGGGGACCCAGTACTTC
. TRBJ2-3 . TRBV24-1 CATQGGTDTQYF TGTGCCACTCAGGGTGGCACAGATACGCAGTATTTT
. TRBJ1-1 many TRBV18 CASSPPWRDTEAFF TGTGCCAGCTCACCACCGTGGAGGGACACTGAAGCTTTCTTT
. TRBJ1-5 . TRBV6-2/TRBV6-3 CASNPPGSGNQPQHF TGTGCCAGCAACCCACCGGGTTCCGGCAATCAGCCCCAGCATTTT
TRBD2 TRBJ2-7 few TRBV5-1 CASRLTSGSFHEQYF TGCGCCAGCAGATTAACTAGCGGGAGCTTCCACGAGCAGTACTTC
TRBD2 TRBJ2-3 . TRBV5-1 CASSPGTSADTQYF TGCGCCAGCAGCCCCGGGACTAGTGCCGATACGCAGTATTTT
TRBD2 TRBJ2-5 few TRBV11-3 CASSLGVAGIQETQYF TGTGCCAGCAGCTTAGGAGTAGCGGGAATACAAGAGACCCAGTACTTC
TRBD1 TRBJ1-5 . TRBV5-1 CASSLVGGVHQPQHF TGCGCCAGCAGCTTGGTAGGGGGCGTTCATCAGCCCCAGCATTTT
. TRBJ1-4 . TRBV28 CASSLPPAAFLNEKLFF TGTGCCAGCAGCTTACCCCCAGCGGCCTTCCTTAATGAAAAACTGTTTTTT
. TRBJ2-2 . TRBV6-5 CASSLSGYSGELFF TGTGCCAGCAGTCTCTCGGGTTACAGCGGGGAGCTGTTTTTT
. TRBJ1-1 . TRBV21-1 CASSPRNTEAFF TGTGCCAGCAGTCCAAGGAACACTGAAGCTTTCTTT
. TRBJ2-1 many TRBV2 CASSATDLYNEQFF TGTGCCAGCAGTGCGACGGACCTATACAATGAGCAGTTCTTC
. TRBJ2-1 . TRBV3-1 CASSPGSYEQFF TGTGCCAGCAGCCCAGGCTCTTATGAGCAGTTCTTC
TRBD1 TRBJ2-3 . TRBV24-1 CATRPGQGAPGTQYF TGTGCCACCAGGCCGGGACAGGGGGCCCCGGGTACGCAGTATTTT
. TRBJ1-3 many TRBV6-5 CASREGGSGNTIYF TGTGCCAGCCGTGAGGGTGGCTCTGGAAACACCATATATTTT
. TRBJ2-1 few TRBV6-5 CASTVASRAGEQFF TGTGCCAGCACCGTTGCTAGCCGGGCGGGTGAGCAGTTCTTC
. TRBJ1-4 few TRBV20-1 CSAPFPRGEKLFF TGCAGTGCCCCCTTCCCCAGGGGTGAAAAACTGTTTTTT
. TRBJ1-1 . TRBV7-2 CASSFAGHLTEAFF TGTGCCAGCAGCTTCGCGGGACATCTCACTGAAGCTTTCTTT
. TRBJ1-2 many TRBV20-1 CSAEGVEYGYTF TGCAGTGCCGAAGGAGTAGAATATGGCTACACCTTC
TRBD1 TRBJ2-1 few TRBV29-1 CSGQGVDNEQFF TGCAGCGGACAGGGTGTGGACAATGAGCAGTTCTTC
. TRBJ1-1 few TRBV30 CAWSGLTGNTEAFF TGTGCCTGGAGCGGCCTTACAGGGAACACTGAAGCTTTCTTT
. TRBJ2-1 . TRBV7-2 CASSLESGGVYNEQFF TGTGCCAGCAGCTTAGAGTCGGGCGGGGTCTACAATGAGCAGTTCTTC
. TRBJ1-2 many TRBV30 CAWSPQRGGYGYTF TGTGCCTGGAGTCCACAAAGGGGCGGCTACGGCTACACCTTC
TRBD1 TRBJ2-3 . TRBV7-9 CASSTRQGPTDTQYF TGTGCCAGCAGCACCAGACAGGGCCCAACAGATACGCAGTATTTT
TRBD2 TRBJ2-3 many TRBV5-1 CASSSLLTSGSSDTQYF TGCGCCAGCAGCTCCCTCTTGACTAGCGGGAGCTCAGATACGCAGTATTTT
TRBD1 TRBJ1-2 . TRBV7-2 CASSLHPGQGLPYGYTF TGTGCCAGCAGCTTACACCCGGGACAGGGGCTCCCCTATGGCTACACCTTC
TRBD2 TRBJ2-3 . TRBV6-5 CASSPTLAGDRDTQYF TGTGCCAGCAGCCCGACCTTAGCGGGAGACAGAGATACGCAGTATTTT
TRBD2 TRBJ2-1 few TRBV29-1 CSVDIASGIGEQFF TGCAGCGTTGATATAGCTAGCGGGATTGGTGAGCAGTTCTTC
. TRBJ1-2 few TRBV27 CASSLGGRSGYGYTF TGTGCCAGCAGTTTAGGCGGGCGCAGTGGCTATGGCTACACCTTC
TRBD2 TRBJ2-1 . TRBV4-2 CASSATSGRADEQFF TGTGCCAGCAGCGCCACTAGCGGGAGGGCAGATGAGCAGTTCTTC
. TRBJ1-5 . TRBV12-3/TRBV12-4 CASSLGGTINQPQHF TGTGCCAGCAGTTTAGGGGGGACCATCAATCAGCCCCAGCATTTT
. TRBJ1-2 many TRBV2 CASSLDKLNYGYTF TGTGCCAGCAGTCTCGACAAGTTAAACTATGGCTACACCTTC
. TRBJ2-1 . TRBV6-6 CAIGPTYNEQFF TGTGCCATCGGACCAACTTACAATGAGCAGTTCTTC
. TRBJ2-7 . TRBV6-5 CASSTTGEQYF TGTGCCAGCAGTACGACTGGCGAGCAGTACTTC
TRBD1 TRBJ2-3 few TRBV9 CASSYPGQGATDTQYF TGTGCCAGCAGTTACCCGGGACAGGGGGCTACAGATACGCAGTATTTT
. TRBJ1-5 . TRBV3-1 CASSQELGNQPQHF TGTGCCAGCAGCCAAGAATTGGGCAATCAGCCCCAGCATTTT
. TRBJ2-6 few TRBV5-5 CASSSNLERANVLTF TGTGCCAGCAGCTCCAACCTGGAGAGGGCCAACGTCCTGACTTTC